This entry lists 15 T cell receptor beta chains sequenced from one sample in a study of blood T cell repertoires in COVID-19. TCRdb's table, derived via immunoSEQ multiplex PCR, lists solely in-frame clones and lacks some. The sample has around 130,000 clones, around 86% seen once; the top ten hold 8% to 10%. Sequences were obtained from peripheral blood. The source of these receptors is a man aged 40-49 years with active or convalescent COVID-19.

The CDR3 reads CATSYTRDSYDNSPLHF. The CDR3 DNA is TGTGCCACCAGCTACACCCGCGACAGTTACGATAATTCACCCCTCCACTTT. The rearrangement links TRBV24-1 to TRBJ1-6, with D tentatively TRBD1 (5 bases). In germline, CDR1 is KGHDR, CDR2 SFDVKD. V shed 7 bases and J shed 5 bases, with 20 bases lying between them. CDR3 length: 17 residues.

The V call is TRBV6-5, the J call TRBJ2-7, with 8 bases matching TRBD2. This CDR3 contains 15 residues. CDR1 is MNHEY and CDR2 is SVGAGI in the germline V gene. The V gene end was trimmed by 0 bases and the J gene end by 6 bases; junction bases not matched to a gene: 7. CDR3 protein: CASSYSRGGFSEQYF. The CDR3 DNA sequence: TGTGCCAGCAGTTACTCGCGCGGGGGGTTTTCCGAGCAGTACTTC.

The V call is TRBV18, the J call TRBJ1-1, with 9 bases fitting TRBD1. Unmatched junction bases numbered 4, after V lost 0 bases and J lost 5 bases. The CDR3 is 15 residues long. CDR1 is KGHSH, CDR2 LQKENI, per germline. CDR3 sequence reads: CASSPPDRGGTEAFF. In DNA, the CDR3 is TGTGCCAGCTCACCACCGGACAGGGGCGGGACTGAAGCTTTCTTT.

A single count supports this clone. The V and J genes are TRBV21-1 and TRBJ2-7; the DNA was not used to check the table's D call, TRBD1. TRBV21-1 counts as a pseudogene. This CDR3 has 14 amino acids. CDR3 nucleotide sequence: TGTGCCAGTCTCCTAGGGATGGGGCCAAACGAGCAGTACTTC. Translation: CASLLGMGPNEQYF.

The V gene is TRBV24-1, the J gene TRBJ2-1; TRBD1 matches at 8 bases. This CDR3 region has 16 residues. Germline CDR1 and CDR2: KGHDR and SFDVKD. J was trimmed by 5 bases and V by 5 bases; bases with no gene match: 10. CDR3 bases: TGTGCCACCAGTGGCGCCCCCGGGACAGGTGACAATGAGCAGTTCTTC. It is translated as CATSGAPGTGDNEQFF.

The rearrangement uses TRBV3-1 (or the pseudogene TRBV3-2) and TRBJ2-1; maybe TRBD1 (6 bases). The CDR3 has 11 residues. Trimming took 4 bases from V and 10 from J, leaving 8 bases between them. Per the germline V gene, CDR1 is LGHDT and CDR2 is YNNKEL (reference sequence). The CDR3 reads CASSLGQEQFF. In nucleotides, the CDR3 is TGTGCCAGCAGCCTCGGACAGGAGCAGTTCTTC.

CDR3 sequence (DNA): TGCGCCAGCAGCTTGGCCATCGGACAGGGCGAGCAGTACTTC. Translation: CASSLAIGQGEQYF. The chain uses TRBV5-1 and TRBJ2-7; 8 nucleotides match TRBD1. This CDR3 contains 14 residues. With V trimmed by 0 bases and J by 6 bases, 5 bases remained unmatched. Germline V gene data show CDR1 as SGHRS and CDR2 as YFSETQ.

V gene TRBV5-6 combines with J gene TRBJ1-1; D call uncertain. Germline loops: CDR1 SGHDT, CDR2 YYEEEE. V lost 1 base and J lost 1, with 5 bases in between. The CDR3 extends over 13 amino acids. In DNA, the CDR3 is TGTGCCAGCAGCTTGTCACAGAACACTGAAGCTTTCTTT. Its translation: CASSLSQNTEAFF.

This clone was seen a single time. V is TRBV18 and J is TRBJ2-2, with D maybe TRBD1 (6 bases). CDR3 length equals 15 residues. The germline CDR1 and CDR2 sequences are KGHSH and LQKENI. V gave up 3 bases and J gave up 2 bases, with 10 bases separating them. CDR3 protein: CASSPTGFNTGELFF. The CDR3 DNA sequence: TGTGCCAGCTCACCGACAGGCTTTAACACCGGGGAGCTGTTTTTT.

V usage is TRBV2 and J usage is TRBJ1-1, with 7 nucleotides matching TRBD1. The CDR3 consists of 15 residues. Trimming took 2 bases from V and 5 from J; bases not matched to a gene: 8. From germline, CDR1 is SNHLY and CDR2 FYNNEI. In DNA form, the CDR3 reads TGTGCCAGCAGTGAAAGTTTGGGCAGGGGGACTGAAGCTTTCTTT. It codes for CASSESLGRGTEAFF.

This chain links TRBV7-2 with TRBJ2-7; 11 bases line up with TRBD2. The trim removed 5 bases at V and 0 bases at J, leaving 12 bases unmatched. Germline lookup yields CDR1 SGHTA and CDR2 FQGNSA. The CDR3 loop spans 18 amino acids. The CDR3 here is CASSPRGTSGLSSYEQYF. The CDR3 DNA reads TGTGCCAGCAGCCCTAGGGGGACTAGCGGTTTGAGCTCCTACGAGCAGTACTTC.

A note on this clone: A read error may produce the germline difference seen at one junction end. The chain recombines TRBV7-7 with TRBJ2-2, with D tentatively TRBD1 (5 bases). This CDR3 is 16 amino acids long. Germline assignment: CDR1 SSHAT and CDR2 FNYEAQ (reference sequence). This chain's CDR3 is CASSLGVSSNTGELFF. In nucleotides, the CDR3 is TGTGCTAGCAGCTTAGGGGTTAGCTCGAACACCGGGGAGCTGTTTTTT.

The chain uses TRBV7-2 and TRBJ1-2; the match to TRBD1 covers 7 bases. This CDR3 has 16 amino acids. After removal of 4 bases from V and 1 base from J, the junction contained 9 bases not matched to a gene. Per germline, CDR1 SGHTA and CDR2 FQGNSA. The CDR3 spells CASSSVGTDFNYGYTF. DNA for the CDR3: TGTGCCAGCAGCTCAGTCGGGACAGATTTTAACTATGGCTACACCTTC.

The chain joins TRBV3-1 (or the pseudogene TRBV3-2) to TRBJ2-2, with 8 positions matching TRBD1. Germline-derived CDR1 and CDR2 are LGHDT and YNNKEL (reference sequence). CDR3 length: 16 amino acids. Unmatched junction bases numbered 6, after V lost 4 bases and J lost 2 bases. CDR3 DNA: TGTGCCAGCAGCCGAGCGACAGGGGTTAACACCGGGGAGCTGTTTTTT. This gives the protein CASSRATGVNTGELFF.

The chain is built from TRBV7-2 and TRBJ1-2; a weak D match, TRBD1 (6 bases). The CDR3 contains 15 residues. CDR1 and CDR2 from the germline V gene are SGHTA and FQGNSA. Trimming removed 5 bases at V and 4 bases at J, with 17 bases between. DNA of the CDR3: TGTGCCAGCAGCGAAGACCTACAGGGCGGCTATGGCTACACCTTC. It translates to CASSEDLQGGYGYTF.